A selection of T cell receptor beta chains follows, all from one sample in a study of blood T cell repertoires in COVID-19. TCRdb's copy holds only in-frame clones and misses some; the assay was immunoSEQ multiplex PCR. The sample consists of a few hundred thousand clones, roughly 80% of them appearing once. The sequencing input was PBMCs or T cells enriched from blood (not recorded which). These receptors were taken from a woman aged 40 to 50 with acute COVID-19. The CDR3 runs from the conserved cysteine through the conserved F or W.

CDR3 protein,V gene,J gene,CDR3 length
CASSYGLAGFNNEQFF,TRBV3-1/TRBV3-2,TRBJ2-1,16
CASSYGSEQYF,TRBV5-6,TRBJ2-7,11
CASSYSGTGARNTIYF,TRBV7-2,TRBJ1-3,16
CASRGGTANNEKLFF,TRBV5-1,TRBJ1-4,15
CATSREKGQGDGYTF,TRBV15,TRBJ1-2,15
CASSLTGEHEQYF,TRBV7-3,TRBJ2-7,13
CATSPSGRAGENIQYF,TRBV24-1,TRBJ2-4,16
CASSPQGAFNSPLHF,TRBV18,TRBJ1-6,15
CASSANYEQYF,TRBV25-1,TRBJ2-7,11
CASSSRPGGTGRDIQYF,TRBV5-1,TRBJ2-4,17
CASRNRGYEQYF,TRBV28,TRBJ2-7,12
CASSGPSWVAGSEQFF,TRBV6-1,TRBJ2-1,16
CASSYTGGGDYGYTF,TRBV7-6,TRBJ1-2,15
CASSYGGPTNSPLHF,TRBV5-1,TRBJ1-6,15
CAGGDKFEWTGNTIYF,TRBV21-1,TRBJ1-3,16